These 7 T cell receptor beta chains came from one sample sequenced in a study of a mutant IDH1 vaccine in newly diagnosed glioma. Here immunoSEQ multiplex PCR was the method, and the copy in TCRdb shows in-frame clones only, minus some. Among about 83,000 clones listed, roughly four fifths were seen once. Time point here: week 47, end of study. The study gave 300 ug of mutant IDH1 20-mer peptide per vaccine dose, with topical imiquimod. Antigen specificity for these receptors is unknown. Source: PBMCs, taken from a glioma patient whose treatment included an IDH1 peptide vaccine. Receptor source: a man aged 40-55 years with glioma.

The CDR3 bases are TGTGCCAGCTCACCAGTCGCAGGGGGCATCGGGGAGACCCAGTACTTC. Its translation is CASSPVAGGIGETQYF. This sequence joins TRBV18 and TRBJ2-5; 8 positions agree with TRBD1. Germline values: CDR1 KGHSH, CDR2 LQKENI. V shed 2 bases, J shed 5 bases, and the junction held 10 bases outside the gene matches. The CDR3 totals 16 residues.

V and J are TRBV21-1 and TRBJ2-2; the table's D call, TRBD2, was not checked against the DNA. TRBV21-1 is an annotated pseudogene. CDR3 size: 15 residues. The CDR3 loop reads CASSRDFHRGGELFF. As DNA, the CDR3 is TGTGCCAGCAGCCGGGACTTCCATAGGGGCGGGGAGCTGTTTTTT.

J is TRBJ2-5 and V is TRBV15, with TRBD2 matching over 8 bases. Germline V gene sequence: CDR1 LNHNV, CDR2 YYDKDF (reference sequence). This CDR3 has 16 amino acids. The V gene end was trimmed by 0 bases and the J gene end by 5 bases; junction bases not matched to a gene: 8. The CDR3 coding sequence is TGTGCCACCAGCAGAGATCGGGCTAGCGGGTACGAGACCCAGTACTTC. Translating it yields CATSRDRASGYETQYF.

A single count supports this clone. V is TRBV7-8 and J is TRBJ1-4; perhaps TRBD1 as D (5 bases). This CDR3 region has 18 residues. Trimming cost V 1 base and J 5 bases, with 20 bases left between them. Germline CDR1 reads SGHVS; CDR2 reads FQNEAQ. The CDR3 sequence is CASSLELTGPAGNEKLFF. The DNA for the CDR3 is TGTGCCAGCAGCTTAGAGTTGACGGGGCCAGCGGGGAATGAAAAACTGTTTTTT.

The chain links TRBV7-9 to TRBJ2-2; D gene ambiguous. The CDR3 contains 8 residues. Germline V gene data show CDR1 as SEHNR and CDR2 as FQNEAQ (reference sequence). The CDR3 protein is CLTGELFF. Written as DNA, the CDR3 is TGTCTAACCGGGGAGCTGTTTTTT.

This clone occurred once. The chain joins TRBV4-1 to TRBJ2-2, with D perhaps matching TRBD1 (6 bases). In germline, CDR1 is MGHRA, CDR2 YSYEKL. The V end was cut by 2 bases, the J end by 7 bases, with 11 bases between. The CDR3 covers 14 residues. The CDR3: CASSQLQGIGELFF. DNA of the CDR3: TGCGCCAGCAGCCAATTACAGGGAATCGGGGAGCTGTTTTTT.

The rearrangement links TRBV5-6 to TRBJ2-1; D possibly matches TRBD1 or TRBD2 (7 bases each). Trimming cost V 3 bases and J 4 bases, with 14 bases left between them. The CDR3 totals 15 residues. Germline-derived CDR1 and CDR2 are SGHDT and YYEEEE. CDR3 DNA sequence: TGTGCCAGCAGCTATCAGGGGGGACTATACAATGAGCAGTTCTTC. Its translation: CASSYQGGLYNEQFF. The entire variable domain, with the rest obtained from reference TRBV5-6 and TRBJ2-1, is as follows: DAGVTQSPTHLIKTRGQQVTLRCSPKSGHDTVSWYQQALGQGPQFIFQYYEEEERQRGNFPDRFSGHQFPNYSSELNVNALLLGDSALYLCASSYQGGLYNEQFFGPGTRLTVL.